Here is one T cell receptor (beta chain) with its context. This clone was picked up one time. The specificity of this receptor is unknown. The input lacks base qualities; no much larger clone sits a single base away. These data are taken from a study of cytomegalovirus exposure and HLA in healthy donors (dated by TCRdb to 2017 to 2019). With regard to the full study: According to a later analysis, one platform produced both the roughly 130 validation repertoires and the 670 or so repertoires of the first cohort. A separate validation cohort of 100 to 150 different subjects was used in addition to the roughly 720-subject first cohort. The study aimed to test whether cataloging public T cell receptors could reveal signatures of past pathogen exposure. The study combined high-throughput TCR immunosequencing, statistical association of individual TCRs with disease status, and machine learning to predict cytomegalovirus infection status. What the research found in general, with its limitations: A few of the identified cytomegalovirus-associated TCR beta chains were confirmed in vitro to be specific for cytomegalovirus antigens. According to the authors, the approach could potentially be generalized to other disease states and immunological phenotypes. The classifier was reported to diagnose cytomegalovirus status with high specificity and sensitivity in both the original cohort and the validation cohort. Across donors, most TCR sequences were observed very rarely, whereas some public TCRs were present in many individuals. In a later analysis, TCRs clustered in the first cohort were found to also tend to co-occur in the approximately 120 validation repertoires, with 94% of cluster scores above 0. A later analysis lacked HLA typing for the validation cohort, so it scored co-occurrence in that cohort across all 120 repertoires. A total of 150 to 200 TCR beta chains were listed by the study as associated with cytomegalovirus.

V and J are truncated by 3 bases and 0 bases respectively, leaving an intervening sequence of 6 bases. Taken from the germline V gene, the CDR1 and CDR2 loops are SGHTA and FQGNSA. Counted from cysteine to phenylalanine, this CDR3 has 14 amino acids. Only the CDR3 DNA stays, 42 bases, in frame from base 1. The receptor library was made with the immunoSEQ multiplex PCR assay. On the authors' methods: A statistical classification framework was built to diagnose cytomegalovirus status from the catalog of TCR beta chain sequences. TCRdb limited this immuneACCESS table to in-frame rearrangements with V and J called. A share of clones is missing; checked studies link under half to unresolved V genes, and the rest is unexplained. That table gives V, J and clone size, and the DNA gave D and trimming. The sample profile shows 90,000 to 120,000 clones; 70% to 85% of them were found once. The ten largest clones represent 3% to 3.5% of the sample.

The donors belonged to the validation cohort of approximately 130 subjects, which was separate from the approximately 700-subject first cohort. Specimen: PBMCs. This receptor was identified in a woman between 18 and 29 years old in good health and CMV-seronegative. Rearrangement joined TRBV7-2 to TRBJ1-3, with the D gene not confidently named. The CDR3 has the sequence CASSFTVSGNTIYF. The DNA sequence is as follows: TGTGCCAGCAGCTTTACAGTCTCTGGAAACACCATATATTTT.